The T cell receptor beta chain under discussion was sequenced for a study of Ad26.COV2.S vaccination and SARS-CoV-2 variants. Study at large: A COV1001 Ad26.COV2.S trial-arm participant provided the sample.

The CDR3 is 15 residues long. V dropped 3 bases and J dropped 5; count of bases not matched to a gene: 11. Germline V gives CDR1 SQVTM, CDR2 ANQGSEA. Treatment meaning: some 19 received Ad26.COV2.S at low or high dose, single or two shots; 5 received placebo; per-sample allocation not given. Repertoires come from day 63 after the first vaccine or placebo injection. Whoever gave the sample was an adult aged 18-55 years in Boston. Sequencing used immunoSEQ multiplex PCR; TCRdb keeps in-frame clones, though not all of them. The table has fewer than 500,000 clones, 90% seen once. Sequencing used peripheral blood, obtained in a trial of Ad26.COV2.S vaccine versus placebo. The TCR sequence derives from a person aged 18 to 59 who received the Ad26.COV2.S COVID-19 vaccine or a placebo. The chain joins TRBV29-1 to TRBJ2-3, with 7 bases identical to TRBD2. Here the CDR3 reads CSVDSGREIEDTQYF. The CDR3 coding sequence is TGCAGCGTTGATTCAGGGCGGGAGATTGAAGATACGCAGTATTTT.